This T cell receptor (beta chain) was captured by sequencing in a study of blood T cells in healthy people across ages. A remark on this clonotype: Its specificity is not known.

The V gene lost 6 bases and the J gene lost 4 bases, with 19 bases spanning the gap. From germline, CDR1 is MNHEY and CDR2 SVGEGT. The CDR3 length is 16 residues. With a J-beta primer mix and a sample-barcoded 5' primer, a second PCR ran about 7 to 12 cycles. From the 5' RACE reads, TCRdb called clonotypes with MiXCR, one entry per CDR3 protein. In the table there are 600,000 to 1,000,000 distinct CDR3 sequences, 58% of which are singletons. Whole-study results and caveats: Calculation of diversity from one million T cells yielded estimates considered to be underestimates. Strong correlation linked observed beta diversity and percent naive T cells.

The sample comprised blood. This chain uses TRBV6-2 or TRBV6-3 with TRBJ2-1, with D possibly TRBD2 on 5 matching bases. The source of this sequence is a man under 40 in good health. The CDR3 nucleotides are TGTGCCAGCAGCCACCGACTTAGCGAGAGGTACAATGAGCAGTTCTTC. This sequence encodes CASSHRLSERYNEQFF.